Listed below are T cell receptor beta chains from one sample, sequenced in a study of identical twins. TCRdb re-called the 5' RACE reads through MiXCR, storing one row per CDR3 protein. The sample carries 250,000 to 300,000 distinct CDR3 sequences, 7.5% to 9.5% recorded once. In addition, the sample was reused for a study of yellow fever vaccine responses in identical twins.

The sample consisted of CD8+ T cells sorted from blood. The receptor set was obtained from a woman younger than 30 in good health. CDR3s include the opening cysteine and the closing phenylalanine or tryptophan. Fields, in order: J gene, clone size, V gene, D gene, CDR3 DNA, CDR3 protein. D genes are given only for firm matches. The size of a clone is reported for some rows only, either as once, few or many, or as a class for expanded clones.

j_gene: TRBJ2-1
abundance: few
v_gene: TRBV7-9
d_gene: NA
CDR3nt: TGTGCCAGCAGCTTGGGGCCCTCTCTCAATGAGCAGTTCTTC
CDR3aa: CASSLGPSLNEQFF

j_gene: TRBJ2-5
abundance: NA
v_gene: TRBV9
d_gene: NA
CDR3nt: TGTGCCAGCAGCGTAGTAGGTCTAGCCCAAGAGACCCAGTACTTC
CDR3aa: CASSVVGLAQETQYF

j_gene: TRBJ2-1
abundance: NA
v_gene: TRBV20-1
d_gene: NA
CDR3nt: TGCAGTGCTAGAGGGTTTTTGGGCGAGGGTAGGTCCTACAATGAGCAGTTCTTC
CDR3aa: CSARGFLGEGRSYNEQFF

j_gene: TRBJ1-4
abundance: many
v_gene: TRBV7-9
d_gene: NA
CDR3nt: TGTGCCAGCAGCTTAGGAGGGGTCAATGAAAAACTGTTTTTT
CDR3aa: CASSLGGVNEKLFF

j_gene: TRBJ1-1
abundance: many
v_gene: TRBV5-5
d_gene: NA
CDR3nt: TGTGCCAGCAGCTTATCCTTTCAGGGACCTGAAGCTTTCTTT
CDR3aa: CASSLSFQGPEAFF

j_gene: TRBJ2-3
abundance: many
v_gene: TRBV4-1
d_gene: NA
CDR3nt: TGCGCCAGCAGCCAAGGCGCCGGAGTGGCGTCAGATACGCAGTATTTT
CDR3aa: CASSQGAGVASDTQYF

j_gene: TRBJ2-2
abundance: few
v_gene: TRBV6-5
d_gene: TRBD2
CDR3nt: TGTGCCAGCAGTTACGGGCGGGGGGGCCTAACCGGGGAGCTGTTTTTT
CDR3aa: CASSYGRGGLTGELFF

j_gene: TRBJ2-4
abundance: NA
v_gene: TRBV4-3
d_gene: NA
CDR3nt: TGCGCCAGCAGCCAAGGGATCGCATTAGCCAAAAACATTCAGTACTTC
CDR3aa: CASSQGIALAKNIQYF

j_gene: TRBJ2-3
abundance: many
v_gene: TRBV10-3
d_gene: NA
CDR3nt: TGTGCCATCAGTCCCGCGGGGGCTAGCACAGATACGCAGTATTTT
CDR3aa: CAISPAGASTDTQYF

j_gene: TRBJ2-4
abundance: few
v_gene: TRBV7-8
d_gene: NA
CDR3nt: TGTGCCAGCAGCCAGAATTCCGGGCCCATTAAAAACATTCAGTACTTC
CDR3aa: CASSQNSGPIKNIQYF

j_gene: TRBJ2-3
abundance: many
v_gene: TRBV5-1
d_gene: NA
CDR3nt: TGCGCCAGCAGTCCGGTCATCGGCACAGATACGCAGTATTTT
CDR3aa: CASSPVIGTDTQYF

j_gene: TRBJ2-1
abundance: NA
v_gene: TRBV20-1
d_gene: NA
CDR3nt: TGCAGTGCTAGAGTCCGCAAAAACGTTTACAATGAGCAGTTCTTC
CDR3aa: CSARVRKNVYNEQFF

j_gene: TRBJ2-4
abundance: few
v_gene: TRBV6-1
d_gene: NA
CDR3nt: TGTGCCAGCAGACCTAGACTAGTCTCCGTGGCCAAAAACATTCAGTACTTC
CDR3aa: CASRPRLVSVAKNIQYF

j_gene: TRBJ1-1
abundance: many
v_gene: TRBV6-4
d_gene: NA
CDR3nt: TGTGCCAGCAGTGAATCGCAGGGAGGTGAAGCTTTCTTT
CDR3aa: CASSESQGGEAFF

j_gene: TRBJ2-7
abundance: many
v_gene: TRBV14
d_gene: NA
CDR3nt: TGTGCCAGCAGCCCCCATGGAACCGGATCCGAGCAGTACTTC
CDR3aa: CASSPHGTGSEQYF

j_gene: TRBJ2-7
abundance: NA
v_gene: TRBV7-2
d_gene: NA
CDR3nt: TGTGCCAGCAGCTTATTTCTGGGCTCCTACGAGCAGTACTTC
CDR3aa: CASSLFLGSYEQYF

j_gene: TRBJ2-5
abundance: NA
v_gene: TRBV4-2
d_gene: NA
CDR3nt: TGTGCCAGCAGCTGGGTATACCAAGAGACCCAGTACTTC
CDR3aa: CASSWVYQETQYF

j_gene: TRBJ2-5
abundance: NA
v_gene: TRBV27
d_gene: TRBD2
CDR3nt: TGTGCCAGCAGCCGGCGGACTAGCGGGAGGGAGACCCAGTACTTC
CDR3aa: CASSRRTSGRETQYF

j_gene: TRBJ2-7
abundance: many
v_gene: TRBV7-9
d_gene: NA
CDR3nt: TGTGCCAGCAGCGTAGGCTCCTACGAGCAGTACTTC
CDR3aa: CASSVGSYEQYF

j_gene: TRBJ2-7
abundance: NA
v_gene: TRBV20-1
d_gene: NA
CDR3nt: TGCAGTGCCATCGGGTACAGGGATGGAGCGAGCGAGCAGTACTTC
CDR3aa: CSAIGYRDGASEQYF

j_gene: TRBJ2-7
abundance: NA
v_gene: TRBV27
d_gene: TRBD2
CDR3nt: TGTGCCAGCAGCCTCGGACTAGCGGGAGTAGGCGAGCAGTACTTC
CDR3aa: CASSLGLAGVGEQYF

j_gene: TRBJ2-1
abundance: many
v_gene: TRBV27
d_gene: TRBD1
CDR3nt: TGTGCCAGCGAGACAGGGTCCAATGAGCAGTTCTTC
CDR3aa: CASETGSNEQFF

j_gene: TRBJ2-1
abundance: many
v_gene: TRBV29-1
d_gene: NA
CDR3nt: TGCAGCGTTGGCCAGCGGAACTACAATGAGCAGTTCTTC
CDR3aa: CSVGQRNYNEQFF

j_gene: TRBJ2-2
abundance: NA
v_gene: TRBV20-1
d_gene: TRBD2
CDR3nt: TGCAGTGCTAGCAAGCGGGGGCCGGGACCCGGGGAGCTGTTTTTT
CDR3aa: CSASKRGPGPGELFF